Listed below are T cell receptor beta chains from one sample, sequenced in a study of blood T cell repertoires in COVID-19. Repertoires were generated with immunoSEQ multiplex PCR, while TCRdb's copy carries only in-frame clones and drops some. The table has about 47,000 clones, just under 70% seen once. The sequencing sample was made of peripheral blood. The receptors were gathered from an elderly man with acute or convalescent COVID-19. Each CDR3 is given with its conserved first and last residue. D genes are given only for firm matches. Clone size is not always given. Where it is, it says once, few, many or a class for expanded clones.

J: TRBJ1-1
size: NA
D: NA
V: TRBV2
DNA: TGTGCCAGCAGCGAGGGCCCGAACACTGAAGCTTTCTTT
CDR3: CASSEGPNTEAFF

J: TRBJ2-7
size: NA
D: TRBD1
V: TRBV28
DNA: TGTGCCAGCAGTTCCGCCGGGACAGACTCCTACGAGCAGTACTTC
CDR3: CASSSAGTDSYEQYF

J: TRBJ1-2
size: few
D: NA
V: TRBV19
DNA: TGTGCCAGTAGTATCCAGGGGCAATATGGCTACACCTTC
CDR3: CASSIQGQYGYTF

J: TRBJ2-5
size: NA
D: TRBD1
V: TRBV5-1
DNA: TGCGCCAGCAGCCAGGACAGGCAAGAGACCCAGTACTTC
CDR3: CASSQDRQETQYF

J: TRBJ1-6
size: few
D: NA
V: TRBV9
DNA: TGTGCCAGCACTCGGGGTCTGGGATCACCCCTCCACTTT
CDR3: CASTRGLGSPLHF

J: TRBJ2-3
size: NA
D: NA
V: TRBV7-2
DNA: TGTGCCAGCAGCTTCGACAGAGATACGCAGTATTTT
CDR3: CASSFDRDTQYF

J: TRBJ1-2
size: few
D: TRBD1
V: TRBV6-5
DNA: TGTGCCAGCAGCGACCAGGGGGTCTATGGCTACACCTTC
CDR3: CASSDQGVYGYTF

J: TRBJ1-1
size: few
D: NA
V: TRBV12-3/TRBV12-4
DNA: TGTGCCAGCAGTGGCGGCTTGTTGACTGAAGCTTTCTTT
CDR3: CASSGGLLTEAFF

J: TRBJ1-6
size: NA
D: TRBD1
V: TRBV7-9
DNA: TGTGCCAGCAGCTCGGGACAGGGTAGTTCACCCCTCCACTTT
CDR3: CASSSGQGSSPLHF

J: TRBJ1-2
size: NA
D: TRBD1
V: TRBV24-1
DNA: TGTGCCACCAGAGGACAGGGAGTGAGTGGCTACACCTTC
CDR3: CATRGQGVSGYTF

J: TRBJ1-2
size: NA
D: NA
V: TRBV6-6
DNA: TGTGCCAGCGTAACCCCCCAGGGGACGGATGGCTACACCTTC
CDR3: CASVTPQGTDGYTF

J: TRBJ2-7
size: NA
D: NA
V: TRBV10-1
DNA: TGCGCCAGCGGGAGGAGAGAGCAGTACTTC
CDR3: CASGRREQYF

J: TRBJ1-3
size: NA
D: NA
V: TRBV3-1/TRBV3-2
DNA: TGTGCCAGCAGCCTCGGGGGCACCATATATTTT
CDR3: CASSLGGTIYF

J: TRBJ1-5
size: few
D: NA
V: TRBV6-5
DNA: TGTGCCAGCGGGGACACCGGGTATCAGCCCCAGCATTTT
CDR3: CASGDTGYQPQHF

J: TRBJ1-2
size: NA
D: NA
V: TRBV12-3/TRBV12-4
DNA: TGTGCCAGCAGTCTGCGGGGGGGGCATGGCTACACCTTC
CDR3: CASSLRGGHGYTF

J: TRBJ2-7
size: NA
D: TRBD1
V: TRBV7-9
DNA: TGTGCCAGCAGCCCGGGACAGCCCTACGAGCAGTACTTC
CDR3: CASSPGQPYEQYF

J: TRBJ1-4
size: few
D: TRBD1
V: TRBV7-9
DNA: TGTGCCAGCAGCCTACAGGGGTTTAATGAAAAACTGTTTTTT
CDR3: CASSLQGFNEKLFF

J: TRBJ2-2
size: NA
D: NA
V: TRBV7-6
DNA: TGTGCCAGCAGTCCAGATGGGGACTCCTCGAACACCGGGGAGCTGTTTTTT
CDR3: CASSPDGDSSNTGELFF

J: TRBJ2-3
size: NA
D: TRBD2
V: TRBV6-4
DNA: TGTGCCAGCAGGGCGACTAGCGAAAGCACAGATACGCAGTATTTT
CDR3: CASRATSESTDTQYF

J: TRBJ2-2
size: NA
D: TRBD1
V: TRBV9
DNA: TGTGCCAGCAGCGATCGGACAGGGTACACCGGGGAGCTGTTTTTT
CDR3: CASSDRTGYTGELFF

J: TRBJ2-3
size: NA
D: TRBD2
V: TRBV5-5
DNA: TGTGCCAGCAGCTTGGCCGGGGGGTCCGGGGATACGCAGTATTTT
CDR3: CASSLAGGSGDTQYF

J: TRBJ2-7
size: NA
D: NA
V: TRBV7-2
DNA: TGTGCCAGCAGCCCGGGTGGATATTCCTACGAGCAGTACTTC
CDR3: CASSPGGYSYEQYF

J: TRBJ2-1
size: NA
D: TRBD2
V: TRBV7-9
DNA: TGTGCCAGCAGCTTAGCTATAGCGGGGAGCGAGCAGTTCTTC
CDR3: CASSLAIAGSEQFF

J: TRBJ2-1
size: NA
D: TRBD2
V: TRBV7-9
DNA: TGTGCCAGCAGCGCCACGGGAGGAAGCGGGAGTTCATACAATGAGCAGTTCTTC
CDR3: CASSATGGSGSSYNEQFF

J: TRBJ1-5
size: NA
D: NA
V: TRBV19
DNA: TGTGCCAGCCATCCTCAGGGGAGCAATCAGCCCCAGCATTTT
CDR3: CASHPQGSNQPQHF

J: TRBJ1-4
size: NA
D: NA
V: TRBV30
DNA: TGTGCCTGGAGTACGGGTTACGGAAATGAAAAACTGTTTTTT
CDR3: CAWSTGYGNEKLFF

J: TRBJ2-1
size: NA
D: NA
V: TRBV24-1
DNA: TGTGCCACCAGTGAACTTTGGCTTTCGGGGGTCAATGAGCAGTTCTTC
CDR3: CATSELWLSGVNEQFF

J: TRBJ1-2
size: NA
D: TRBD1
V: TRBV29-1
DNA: TGCAGCGTTTATGGGACAGGGGATCCGGGCGGCTACACCTTC
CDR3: CSVYGTGDPGGYTF

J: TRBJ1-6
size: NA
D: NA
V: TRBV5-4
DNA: TGTGCCAGCAGCTTGAACGGAGATTCACCCCTCCACTTT
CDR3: CASSLNGDSPLHF

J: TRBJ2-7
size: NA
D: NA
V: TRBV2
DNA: TGTGCCAGCAAGGGGGATTTCTCCTACGAGCAGTACTTC
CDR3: CASKGDFSYEQYF

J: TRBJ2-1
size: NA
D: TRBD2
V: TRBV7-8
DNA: TGTGCCAGCAGCTTAGTGGGTAGCGGGAGAGTCTATGAGCAGTTCTTC
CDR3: CASSLVGSGRVYEQFF

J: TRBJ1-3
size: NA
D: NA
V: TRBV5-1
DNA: TGCGCCAGCAGCACAGGGATCTCTGGAAACACCATATATTTT
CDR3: CASSTGISGNTIYF

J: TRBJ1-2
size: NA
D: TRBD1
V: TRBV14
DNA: TGTGCCAGCAGCCAAGATACACAGGGGGCCTGGCGAGGCTATGGCTACACCTTC
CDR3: CASSQDTQGAWRGYGYTF

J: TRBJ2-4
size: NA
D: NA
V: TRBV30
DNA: TGTGCCTGGAGCGTGGGGGGCATTCAGTACTTC
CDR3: CAWSVGGIQYF

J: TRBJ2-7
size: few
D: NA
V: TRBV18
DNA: TGTGCCAGCTCACCGGGAACTAGCACGGAGCCCTACGAGCAGTACTTC
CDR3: CASSPGTSTEPYEQYF

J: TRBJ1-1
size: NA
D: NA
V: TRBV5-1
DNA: TGCGCCAGCAGCGTGGGCCCGGGAAACACTGAAGCTTTCTTT
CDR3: CASSVGPGNTEAFF

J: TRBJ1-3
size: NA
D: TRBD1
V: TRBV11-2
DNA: TGTGCCAGCAGCGCTACAGGGGTAGTCTCTGGAAACACCATATATTTT
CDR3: CASSATGVVSGNTIYF

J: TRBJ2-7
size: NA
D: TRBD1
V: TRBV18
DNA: TGTGCCAGCTCACCTAGGGGACAGGGAGGCTACGAGCAGTACTTC
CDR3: CASSPRGQGGYEQYF

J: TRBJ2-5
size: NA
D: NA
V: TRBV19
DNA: TGTGCCAGTAGTATAGAGGGCGAGACCCAGTACTTC
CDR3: CASSIEGETQYF

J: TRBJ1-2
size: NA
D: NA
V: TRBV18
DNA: TGTGCCAGCTCACCACCGATCGGGTCCCTCCTGGGCTACACCTTC
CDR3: CASSPPIGSLLGYTF

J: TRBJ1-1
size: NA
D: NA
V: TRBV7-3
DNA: TGTGCCAGCAGCGCCCACATGAACACTGAAGCTTTCTTT
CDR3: CASSAHMNTEAFF

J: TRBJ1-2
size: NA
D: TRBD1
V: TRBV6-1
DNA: TGTGCCAGCAGTAGGACAGGGGCCTCTGGCTACACCTTC
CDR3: CASSRTGASGYTF

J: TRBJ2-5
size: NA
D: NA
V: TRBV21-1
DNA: TGTGCCAGCAGCACCCGGGACAGGGAAGAGACCCAGTACTTC
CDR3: CASSTRDREETQYF

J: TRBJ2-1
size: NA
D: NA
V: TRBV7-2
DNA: TGTGCCAGCAGCCCATATGGCTCATACAATGAGCAGTTCTTC
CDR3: CASSPYGSYNEQFF

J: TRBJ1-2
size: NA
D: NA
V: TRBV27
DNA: TGTGCCAGCAGTTTAAATAGGCCGGGGTATGGCTACACCTTC
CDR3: CASSLNRPGYGYTF

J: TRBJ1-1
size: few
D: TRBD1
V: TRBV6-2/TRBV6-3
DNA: TGTGCCAGCAGTGATCCGGGACAGAGAGCTTTCTTT
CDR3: CASSDPGQRAFF

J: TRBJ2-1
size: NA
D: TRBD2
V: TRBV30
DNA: TGTGCCTGGAGTGGTTGGGAGGGAGTGTATGAGCAGTTCTTC
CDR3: CAWSGWEGVYEQFF

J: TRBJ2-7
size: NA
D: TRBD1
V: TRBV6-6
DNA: TGTGCCAGCTACGTAACCCCAGGGGGAGCGGCAGAGCAGTACTTC
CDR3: CASYVTPGGAAEQYF

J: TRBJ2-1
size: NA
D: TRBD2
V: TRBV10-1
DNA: TGCGCCAGCAGTGATGGGGTAGCGGGAGCCCATGAGCAGTTCTTC
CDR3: CASSDGVAGAHEQFF

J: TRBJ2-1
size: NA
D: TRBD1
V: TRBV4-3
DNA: TGCGCCAGCAGCCAGGGGACAGGGGGCGTCAATGAGCAGTTCTTC
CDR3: CASSQGTGGVNEQFF

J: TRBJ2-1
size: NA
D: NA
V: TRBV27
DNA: TGTGCCAGCAGTTCCGCCCTCCTAGGAAAGGACAATGAGCAGTTCTTC
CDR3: CASSSALLGKDNEQFF

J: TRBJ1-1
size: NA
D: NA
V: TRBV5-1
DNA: TGCGCCAGCAGCCCAACAGCGAACACTGAAGCTTTCTTT
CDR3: CASSPTANTEAFF

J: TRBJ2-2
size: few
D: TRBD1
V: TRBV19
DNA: TGTGCCAGTAGTCGGGGACAGGGCGGGGAGCTGTTTTTT
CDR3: CASSRGQGGELFF

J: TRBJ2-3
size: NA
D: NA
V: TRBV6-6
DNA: TGTGCCAGCACCTCCGGCAGGGGGGGCACAGATACGCAGTATTTT
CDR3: CASTSGRGGTDTQYF

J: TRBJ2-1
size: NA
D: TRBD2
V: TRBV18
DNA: TGTGCCAGCTTCACGGAGCTAGCGGATGACTCCTACAATGAGCAGTTCTTC
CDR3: CASFTELADDSYNEQFF

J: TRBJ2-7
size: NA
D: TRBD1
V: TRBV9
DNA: TGTGCCAGCAGCCGGGACAGGGATCTCGAGCAGTACTTC
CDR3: CASSRDRDLEQYF

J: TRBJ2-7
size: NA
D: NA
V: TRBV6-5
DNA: TGTGCCAGCAGGCGGACGGGAACCTACGAGCAGTACTTC
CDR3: CASRRTGTYEQYF